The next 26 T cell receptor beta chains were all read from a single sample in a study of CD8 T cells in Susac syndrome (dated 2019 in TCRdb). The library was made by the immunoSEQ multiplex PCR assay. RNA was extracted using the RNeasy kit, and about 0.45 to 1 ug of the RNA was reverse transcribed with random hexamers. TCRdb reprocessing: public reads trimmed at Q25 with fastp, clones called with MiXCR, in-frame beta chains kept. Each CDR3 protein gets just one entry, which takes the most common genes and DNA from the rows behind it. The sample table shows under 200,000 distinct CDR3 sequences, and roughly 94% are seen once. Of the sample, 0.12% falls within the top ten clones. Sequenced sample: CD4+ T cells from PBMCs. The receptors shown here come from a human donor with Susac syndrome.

The CDR3 DNA sequence: TGCAGTGCTGCCACGGGCGGAACGGAGACCCAGTACTTC. This encodes CSAATGGTETQYF. This sequence joins TRBV20-1 and TRBJ2-5; D is unresolved. The length of the CDR3 is 13 residues. Germline values: CDR1 DFQATT, CDR2 SNEGSKA (reference sequence). Trimming removed 5 bases from V and 5 bases from J, with 15 bases in between.

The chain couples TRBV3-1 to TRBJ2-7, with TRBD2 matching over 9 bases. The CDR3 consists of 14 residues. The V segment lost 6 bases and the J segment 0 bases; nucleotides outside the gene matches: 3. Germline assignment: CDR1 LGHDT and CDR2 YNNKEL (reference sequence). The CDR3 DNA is TGTGCCAGCAGGCCGGGACTAGCCTCCTACGAGCAGTACTTC. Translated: CASRPGLASYEQYF.

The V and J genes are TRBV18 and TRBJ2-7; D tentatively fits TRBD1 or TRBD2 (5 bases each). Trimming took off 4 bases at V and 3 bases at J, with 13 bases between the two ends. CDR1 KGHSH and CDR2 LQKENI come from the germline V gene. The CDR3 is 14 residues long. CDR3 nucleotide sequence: TGTGCCAGCTCACTTCCCGGGACCCTCTACGAGCAGTACTTC. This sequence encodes CASSLPGTLYEQYF.

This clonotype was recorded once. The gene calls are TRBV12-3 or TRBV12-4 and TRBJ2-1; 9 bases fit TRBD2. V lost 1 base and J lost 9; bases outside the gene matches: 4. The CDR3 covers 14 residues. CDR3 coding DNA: TGTGCCAGCAGTTTAGGCGGGGGGGCCGCTGAGCAGTTCTTC. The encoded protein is CASSLGGGAAEQFF.

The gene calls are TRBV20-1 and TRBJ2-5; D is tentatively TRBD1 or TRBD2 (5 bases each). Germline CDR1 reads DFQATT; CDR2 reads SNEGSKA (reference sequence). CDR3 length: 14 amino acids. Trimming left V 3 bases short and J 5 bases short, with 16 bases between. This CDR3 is CSASPGTVQETQYF. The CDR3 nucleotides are TGCAGTGCTAGCCCGGGGACGGTTCAGGAGACCCAGTACTTC.

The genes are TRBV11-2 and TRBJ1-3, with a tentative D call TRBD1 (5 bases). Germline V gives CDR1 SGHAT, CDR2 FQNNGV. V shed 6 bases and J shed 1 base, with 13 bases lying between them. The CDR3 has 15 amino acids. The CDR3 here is CASSPRRGSGNTIYF. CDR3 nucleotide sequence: TGTGCCAGCAGTCCACGCCGGGGGTCTGGAAACACCATATATTTT.

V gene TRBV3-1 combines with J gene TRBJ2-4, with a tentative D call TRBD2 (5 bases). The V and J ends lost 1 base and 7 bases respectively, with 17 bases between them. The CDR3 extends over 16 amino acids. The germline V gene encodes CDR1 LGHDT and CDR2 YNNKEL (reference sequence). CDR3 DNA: TGTGCCAGCAGCCAAGCGAGGGCTCCCTTTAGGAACATTCAGTACTTC. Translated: CASSQARAPFRNIQYF. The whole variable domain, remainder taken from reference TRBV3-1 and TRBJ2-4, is DTAVSQTPKYLVTQMGNDKSIKCEQNLGHDTMYWYKQDSKKFLKIMFSYNNKELIINETVPNRFSPKSPDKAHLNLHINSLELGDSAVYFCASSQARAPFRNIQYFGAGTRLSVL.

The CDR3 loop reads CASSQKAGAVTYEQYF. For the CDR3, the DNA is TGTGCCAGCAGCCAAAAAGCGGGGGCCGTCACCTACGAGCAGTACTTC. The chain is built from TRBV14 and TRBJ2-7, with TRBD2 identical over 8 bases. Germline V gene sequence: CDR1 SGHDN, CDR2 FVKESK. V trimming: 2 bases; J trimming: 2 bases; junction bases outside the gene matches: 8. The CDR3 length is 16 residues.

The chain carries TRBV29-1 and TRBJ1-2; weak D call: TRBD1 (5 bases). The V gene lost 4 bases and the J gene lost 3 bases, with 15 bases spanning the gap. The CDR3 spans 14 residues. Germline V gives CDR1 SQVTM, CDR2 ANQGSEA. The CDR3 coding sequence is TGCAGCGTTGGGGCGGGGGGATTCGACTATGGCTACACCTTC. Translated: CSVGAGGFDYGYTF.

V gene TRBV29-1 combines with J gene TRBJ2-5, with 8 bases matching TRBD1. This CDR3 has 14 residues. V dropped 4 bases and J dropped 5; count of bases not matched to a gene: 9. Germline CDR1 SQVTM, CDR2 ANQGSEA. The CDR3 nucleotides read TGCAGCGTTGGGGGACAGGTTCGAGGGGAGACCCAGTACTTC. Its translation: CSVGGQVRGETQYF.

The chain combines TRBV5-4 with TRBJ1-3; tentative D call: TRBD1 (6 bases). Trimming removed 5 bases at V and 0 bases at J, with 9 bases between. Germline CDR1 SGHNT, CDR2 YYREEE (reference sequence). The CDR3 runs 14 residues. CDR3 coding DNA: TGTGCCAGCAGATCGGACAGCTCTGGAAACACCATATATTTT. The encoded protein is CASRSDSSGNTIYF.

CDR3: CASSFRMGYYGYTF. The CDR3 bases are TGTGCCAGCAGTTTTAGGATGGGTTACTATGGCTACACCTTC. This chain uses TRBV12-3 or TRBV12-4 with TRBJ1-2; D uncertain. The ends were cut back, 3 bases at V and 3 bases at J, with 11 bases in the middle. The CDR3 has 14 amino acids.

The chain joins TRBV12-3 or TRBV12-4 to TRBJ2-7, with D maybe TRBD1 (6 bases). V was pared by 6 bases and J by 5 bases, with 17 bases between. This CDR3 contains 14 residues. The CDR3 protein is CASSRGRFRDEQYF. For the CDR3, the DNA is TGTGCCAGCAGCAGGGGACGGTTCAGGGACGAGCAGTACTTC.

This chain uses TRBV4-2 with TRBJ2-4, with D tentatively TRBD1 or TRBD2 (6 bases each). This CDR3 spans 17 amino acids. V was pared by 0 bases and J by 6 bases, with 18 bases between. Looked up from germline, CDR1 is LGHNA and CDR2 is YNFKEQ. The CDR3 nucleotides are TGTGCCAGCAGCCAAGAGGTCCCTCCGGGGGCAAGAAACATTCAGTACTTC. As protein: CASSQEVPPGARNIQYF.

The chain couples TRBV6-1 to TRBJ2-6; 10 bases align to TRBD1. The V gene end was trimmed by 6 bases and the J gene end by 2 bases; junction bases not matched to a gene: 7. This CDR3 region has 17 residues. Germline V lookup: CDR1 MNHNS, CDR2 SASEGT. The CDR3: CASSAAGTGAGANVLTF. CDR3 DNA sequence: TGTGCCAGCAGCGCAGCCGGGACAGGGGCTGGGGCCAACGTCCTGACTTTC.

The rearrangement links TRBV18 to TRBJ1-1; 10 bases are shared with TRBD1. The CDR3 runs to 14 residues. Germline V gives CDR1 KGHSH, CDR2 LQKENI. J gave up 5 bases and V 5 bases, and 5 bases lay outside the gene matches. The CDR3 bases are TGTGCCAGCTCAGCCGGGACAGGGGTTACTGAAGCTTTCTTT. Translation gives CASSAGTGVTEAFF.

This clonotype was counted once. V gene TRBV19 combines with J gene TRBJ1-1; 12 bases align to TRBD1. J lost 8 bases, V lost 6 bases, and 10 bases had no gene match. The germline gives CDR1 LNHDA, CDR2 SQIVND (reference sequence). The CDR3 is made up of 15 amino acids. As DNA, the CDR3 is TGTGCCAGTAGCTATCCGGGACAGGGGGCCTTGGAAGCTTTCTTT. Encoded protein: CASSYPGQGALEAFF. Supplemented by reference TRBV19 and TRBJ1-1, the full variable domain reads DGGITQSPKYLFRKEGQNVTLSCEQNLNHDAMYWYRQDPGQGLRLIYYSQIVNDFQKGDIAEGYSVSREKKESFPLTVTSAQKNPTAFYLCASSYPGQGALEAFFGQGTRLTVV.

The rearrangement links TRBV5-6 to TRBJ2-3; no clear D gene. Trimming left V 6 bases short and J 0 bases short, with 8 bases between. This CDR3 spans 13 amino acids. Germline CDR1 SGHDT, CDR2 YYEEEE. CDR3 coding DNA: TGTGCCAGCAAGGAGACTAGCACAGATACGCAGTATTTT. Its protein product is CASKETSTDTQYF.

The chain's CDR3 is CSAMVLGGPDTQYF. The CDR3 DNA follows: TGCAGTGCTATGGTCTTAGGAGGCCCAGATACGCAGTATTTT. This sequence joins TRBV20-1 and TRBJ2-3; maybe TRBD2 (5 bases). CDR3 size: 14 residues. Trimming took off 4 bases at V and 4 bases at J, with 15 bases between the two ends. Germline-derived CDR1 and CDR2 are DFQATT and SNEGSKA (reference sequence).

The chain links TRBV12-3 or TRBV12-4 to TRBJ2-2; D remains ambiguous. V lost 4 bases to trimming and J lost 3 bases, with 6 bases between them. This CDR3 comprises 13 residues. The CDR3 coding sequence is TGTGCCAGCAGTTATCAGGACACCGGGGAGCTGTTTTTT. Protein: CASSYQDTGELFF.

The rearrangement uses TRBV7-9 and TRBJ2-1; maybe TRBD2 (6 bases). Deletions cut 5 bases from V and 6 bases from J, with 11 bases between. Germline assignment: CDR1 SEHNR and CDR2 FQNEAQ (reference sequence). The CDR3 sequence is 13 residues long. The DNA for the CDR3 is TGTGCCAGCAGCCCGGGAGCCTTCAATGAGCAGTTCTTC. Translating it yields CASSPGAFNEQFF.

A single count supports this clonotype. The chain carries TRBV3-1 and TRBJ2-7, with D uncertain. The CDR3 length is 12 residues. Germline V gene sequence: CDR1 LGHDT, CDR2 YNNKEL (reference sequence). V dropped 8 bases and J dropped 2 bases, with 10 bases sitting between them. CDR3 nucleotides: TGTGCCAGCCAGAGCTATGCCTACGAGCAGTACTTC. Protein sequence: CASQSYAYEQYF.

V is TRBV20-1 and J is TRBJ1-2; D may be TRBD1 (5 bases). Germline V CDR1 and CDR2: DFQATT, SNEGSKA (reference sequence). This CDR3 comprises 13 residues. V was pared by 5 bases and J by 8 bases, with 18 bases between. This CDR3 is CSADWAQGRGYTF. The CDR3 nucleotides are TGCAGTGCTGACTGGGCCCAGGGACGGGGCTACACCTTC.

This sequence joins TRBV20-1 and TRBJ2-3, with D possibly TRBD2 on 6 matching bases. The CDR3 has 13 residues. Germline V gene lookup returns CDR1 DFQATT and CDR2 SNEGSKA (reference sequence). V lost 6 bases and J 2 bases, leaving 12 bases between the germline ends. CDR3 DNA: TGCAGTGCCCCAAGGACTAACACAGATACGCAGTATTTT. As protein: CSAPRTNTDTQYF.

In nucleotides, the CDR3 is TGTGCCAGCACCTCAGCTAGTAGCAATCAGCCCCAGCATTTT. It yields the protein CASTSASSNQPQHF. The chain carries TRBV7-9 and TRBJ1-5, with D unresolved. There are 14 residues in the CDR3. Germline assignment: CDR1 SEHNR and CDR2 FQNEAQ (reference sequence). The V end was cut by 7 bases, the J end by 0 bases, with 10 bases between.

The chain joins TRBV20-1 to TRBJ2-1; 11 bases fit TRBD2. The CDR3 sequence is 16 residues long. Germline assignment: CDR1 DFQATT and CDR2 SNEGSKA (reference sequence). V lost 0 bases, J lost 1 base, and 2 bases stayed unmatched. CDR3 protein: CSARDRTSGSYNEQFF. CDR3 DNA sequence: TGCAGTGCTAGAGACCGGACTAGCGGGTCCTACAATGAGCAGTTCTTC.